This section outlines one T cell receptor beta chain sequence together with its context. The CDR3 consists of 11 residues. Per germline, CDR1 MNHEY and CDR2 SVGAGI. V was clipped by 8 bases and J by 10 bases, with 14 bases between them. These data are taken from a study of blood T cell repertoires in COVID-19. Study details: Sites in the United States, Italy and Spain provided acute and convalescent COVID-19 samples.

Profiled with immunoSEQ multiplex PCR; TCRdb holds only in-frame clones, not every one. The table has about 200,000 clones, roughly 80% seen once. This receptor was obtained from a woman of 80 years or more with acute or convalescent COVID-19. The chain has TRBV6-5 and TRBJ1-1; D gene uncertain. The sequenced sample consisted of peripheral blood. Here the CDR3 DNA reads TGTGCCAGCTCTGGGCGGGATTTAGCTTTCTTT. This sequence encodes CASSGRDLAFF.